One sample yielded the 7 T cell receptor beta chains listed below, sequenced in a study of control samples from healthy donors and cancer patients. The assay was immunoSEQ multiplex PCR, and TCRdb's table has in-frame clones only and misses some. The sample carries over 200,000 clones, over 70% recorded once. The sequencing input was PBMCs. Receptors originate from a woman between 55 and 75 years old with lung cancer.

Here the CDR3 reads CASSTRQGVSGELFF. In DNA, the CDR3 is TGTGCCAGTAGTACTCGACAGGGGGTTAGCGGGGAGCTGTTTTTT. The gene calls are TRBV19 and TRBJ2-2; the match to TRBD1 covers 9 bases. V shed 4 bases, J shed 7 bases, and the junction held 7 bases outside the gene matches. The CDR3 consists of 15 residues. Germline assignment: CDR1 LNHDA and CDR2 SQIVND (reference sequence).

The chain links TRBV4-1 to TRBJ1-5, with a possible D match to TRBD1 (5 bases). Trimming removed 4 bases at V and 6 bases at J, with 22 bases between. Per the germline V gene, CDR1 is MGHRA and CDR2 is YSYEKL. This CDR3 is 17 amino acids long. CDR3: CASSPPPLGGVFQPQHF. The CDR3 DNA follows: TGCGCCAGCAGCCCACCTCCCCTGGGAGGGGTATTTCAGCCCCAGCATTTT.

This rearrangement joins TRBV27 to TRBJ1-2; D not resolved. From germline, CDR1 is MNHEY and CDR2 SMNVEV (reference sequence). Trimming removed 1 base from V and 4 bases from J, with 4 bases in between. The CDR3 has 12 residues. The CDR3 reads CASSLLGYGYTF. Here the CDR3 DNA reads TGTGCCAGCAGTTTATTAGGCTATGGCTACACCTTC.

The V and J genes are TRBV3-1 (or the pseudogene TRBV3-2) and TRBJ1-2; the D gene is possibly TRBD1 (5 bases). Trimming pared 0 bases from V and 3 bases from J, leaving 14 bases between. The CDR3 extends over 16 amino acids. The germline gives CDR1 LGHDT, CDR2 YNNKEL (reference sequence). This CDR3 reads CASSQDSGYRYYGYTF. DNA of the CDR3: TGTGCCAGCAGCCAAGATAGTGGATACAGGTACTATGGCTACACCTTC.

CDR3 coding DNA: TGTGCCAGCAGCCGAGAGACCCAGTACTTC. Translating it yields CASSRETQYF. The chain joins TRBV3-1 (or the pseudogene TRBV3-2) to TRBJ2-5; D not certain. V lost 4 bases and J lost 4, with 1 base in between. Per germline, CDR1 LGHDT and CDR2 YNNKEL (reference sequence). CDR3 length: 10 amino acids.

CDR3 sequence (DNA): TGTGCCAGCTCACTCGGGACAGGGGACGGCGAAAAACTGTTTTTT. Protein sequence: CASSLGTGDGEKLFF. The chain couples TRBV18 to TRBJ1-4; 10 bases fit TRBD1. Germline CDR1 KGHSH, CDR2 LQKENI. Trimming at V came to 4 bases and at J to 8 bases, leaving 7 bases not matched to a gene. This CDR3 is built from 15 residues. Complete variable domain (other parts from reference TRBV18 and TRBJ1-4): NAGVMQNPRHLVRRRGQEARLRCSPMKGHSHVYWYRQLPEEGLKFMVYLQKENIIDESGMPKERFSAEFPKEGPSILRIQQVVRGDSAAYFCASSLGTGDGEKLFFGSGTQLSVL.

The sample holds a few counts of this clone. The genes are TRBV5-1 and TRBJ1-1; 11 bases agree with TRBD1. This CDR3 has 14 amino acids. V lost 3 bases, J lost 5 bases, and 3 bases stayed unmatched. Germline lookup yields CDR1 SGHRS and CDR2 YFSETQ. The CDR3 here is CASSSDRGQTEAFF. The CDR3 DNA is TGCGCCAGCAGCTCGGACAGGGGGCAAACTGAAGCTTTCTTT. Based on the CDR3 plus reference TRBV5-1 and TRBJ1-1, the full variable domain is KAGVTQTPRYLIKTRGQQVTLSCSPISGHRSVSWYQQTPGQGLQFLFEYFSETQRNKGNFPGRFSGRQFSNSRSEMNVSTLELGDSALYLCASSSDRGQTEAFFGQGTRLTVV.